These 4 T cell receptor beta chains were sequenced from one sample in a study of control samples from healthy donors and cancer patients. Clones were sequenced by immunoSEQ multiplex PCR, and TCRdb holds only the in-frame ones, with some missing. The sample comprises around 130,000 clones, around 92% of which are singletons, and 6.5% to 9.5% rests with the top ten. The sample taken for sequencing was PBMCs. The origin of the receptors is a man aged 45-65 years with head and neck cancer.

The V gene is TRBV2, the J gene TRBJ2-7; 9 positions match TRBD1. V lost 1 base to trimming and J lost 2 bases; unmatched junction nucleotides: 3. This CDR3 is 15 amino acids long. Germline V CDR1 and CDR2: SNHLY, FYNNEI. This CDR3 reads CASSEVRTGAYEQYF. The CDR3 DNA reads TGTGCCAGCAGTGAAGTACGGACAGGGGCCTACGAGCAGTACTTC.

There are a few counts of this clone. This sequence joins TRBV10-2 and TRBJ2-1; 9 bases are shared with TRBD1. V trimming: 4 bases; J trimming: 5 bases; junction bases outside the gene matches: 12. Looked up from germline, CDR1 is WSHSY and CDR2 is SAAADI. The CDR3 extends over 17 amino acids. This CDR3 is CASSAGAWDRDHNEQFF. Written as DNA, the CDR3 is TGCGCCAGCAGTGCGGGAGCTTGGGACAGGGACCACAATGAGCAGTTCTTC.

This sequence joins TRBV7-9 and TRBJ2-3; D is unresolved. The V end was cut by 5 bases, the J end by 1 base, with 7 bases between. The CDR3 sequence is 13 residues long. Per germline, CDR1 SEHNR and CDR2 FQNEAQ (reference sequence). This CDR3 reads CASSQGGTDTQYF. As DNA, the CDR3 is TGTGCCAGCAGCCAAGGAGGCACAGATACGCAGTATTTT.

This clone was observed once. The CDR3 DNA sequence: TGCGCCAGCAGCACGCAAGGGACTAGCGGGACAGGTTTTGGAGATACGCAGTATTTT. Its translation is CASSTQGTSGTGFGDTQYF. The genes are TRBV5-1 and TRBJ2-3; the match to TRBD2 covers 13 bases. Looked up from germline, CDR1 is SGHRS and CDR2 is YFSETQ. The CDR3 extends over 19 amino acids. The ends lost 4 bases at V and 5 bases at J; junction bases unmatched: 16.